A single T cell receptor beta chain is shown here with its context. Its cognate antigen is unknown. Here immunoSEQ multiplex PCR was the method, and the copy in TCRdb shows in-frame clones only, minus some. The table records hundreds of thousands of clones, around 93% of them present only once. This sample stems from a study of T cell responses to AZD1222 COVID-19 vaccine. Germline V gives CDR1 SGHNT, CDR2 YYREEE (reference sequence). Trimming took 4 bases from V and 5 from J, leaving 9 bases between them. The CDR3 is 12 residues long. Overall study results and limits: Nearly half of spike-specific TCRs reportedly go after variant regions that carry no mutations. Spike-specific TCR repertoires showed rising breadth and depth after two AZD1222 doses.

Whether given at about 4 or about 12 weeks, second doses were pooled. The source was peripheral blood, collected 28 days after the second AZD1222 dose. The chain carries TRBV5-4 and TRBJ1-2; tentative D call: TRBD1 (6 bases). The sequence was obtained from an adult who received the AZD1222 COVID-19 vaccine. The CDR3 coding sequence is TGTGCCAGCAGCACCGGACAGTATGGCTACACCTTC. Its translation: CASSTGQYGYTF. The complete variable domain, with remaining parts taken from reference TRBV5-4 and TRBJ1-2, reads ETGVTQSPTHLIKTRGQQVTLRCSSQSGHNTVSWYQQALGQGPQFIFQYYREEENGRGNFPPRFSGLQFPNYSSELNVNALELDDSALYLCASSTGQYGYTFGSGTRLTVV.